A single sample gave rise to the 31 T cell receptor beta chains below, sequenced in a study of monozygotic twins with inflammatory bowel disease. TCRdb re-called the 5' RACE reads and gives one entry per CDR3 protein, without DNA. The table gives more than 95,000 distinct CDR3 sequences; the top ten clones make up around 1.9% of it. The sample was blood. These receptors were collected from a human donor with ulcerative colitis or Crohn's disease, or a healthy co-twin of an affected twin (not recorded which).

The genes are TRBV7-8 and TRBJ1-2; checking the TCRdb D call of TRBD1 is not possible without DNA. Per germline, CDR1 SGHVS and CDR2 FQNEAQ. This CDR3 is built from 13 residues. The CDR3 region is CASSLMTGQGYTF.

The gene calls are TRBV9 and TRBJ2-1; TCRdb proposes TRBD1, but this gene call is untestable without DNA. The CDR3 is made up of 14 amino acids. Germline lookup yields CDR1 SGDLS and CDR2 YYNGEE. The CDR3 protein is CASSGRDTYNEQFF.

This sequence joins TRBV5-4 and TRBJ1-1; TCRdb selects TRBD1, and the lack of DNA leaves this call unchecked. Per germline, CDR1 SGHNT and CDR2 YYREEE (reference sequence). CDR3 length equals 13 residues. The CDR3 here is CASSLKPGDEAFF.

The chain employs TRBV13 and TRBJ2-1; TCRdb proposes TRBD2, but this gene call is untestable without DNA. The CDR3 is 12 amino acids. Germline-derived CDR1 and CDR2 are PRHDT and FYEKMQ (reference sequence). CDR3 sequence: CASASGNNEQFF.

J is TRBJ1-3 and V is TRBV19; absent DNA, TCRdb's TRBD1 call cannot be checked. The length of the CDR3 is 15 residues. Germline V gene data show CDR1 as LNHDA and CDR2 as SQIVND (reference sequence). The CDR3 here is CASNPTVLSGNTIYF.

This chain links TRBV11-2 with TRBJ2-2; the TCRdb D gene call, TRBD1, has no DNA to confirm it. Germline V gives CDR1 SGHAT, CDR2 FQNNGV. The CDR3 runs 18 residues. CDR3 residues: CASSPNRAGGWNTGELFF.

V is TRBV5-1 and J is TRBJ2-7. This CDR3 comprises 15 residues. Germline values: CDR1 SGHRS, CDR2 YFSETQ. This chain's CDR3 is CASSFFRGKIYEQYF.

J is TRBJ2-3 and V is TRBV6-1; TCRdb outputs TRBD2, but without DNA this stays unchecked. CDR1 is MNHNS and CDR2 is SASEGT in the germline V gene. This CDR3 contains 16 residues. CDR3: CASKMGTSGKTDTQYF.

This chain links TRBV11-2 with TRBJ2-3; the D gene TCRdb calls, TRBD2, cannot be checked with no DNA. The CDR3 totals 19 residues. Per the germline V gene, CDR1 is SGHAT and CDR2 is FQNNGV. This CDR3 reads CASSARRTSGGPQGNTQYF.

CDR3 protein: CSARPQKETQYF. V and J are TRBV20-1 and TRBJ2-5. The CDR3 sequence is 12 residues long. Germline loops: CDR1 DFQATT, CDR2 SNEGSKA (reference sequence).

CDR3 region: CSAEKAVTYEQYF. This chain joins TRBV20-1 and TRBJ2-7. Per germline, CDR1 DFQATT and CDR2 SNEGSKA (reference sequence). This CDR3 comprises 13 residues.

The gene calls are TRBV10-2 and TRBJ1-2; as DNA is missing, the TRBD1 call by TCRdb cannot be tested. Germline loops: CDR1 WSHSY, CDR2 SAAADI. The CDR3 covers 12 residues. CDR3 sequence: CASSEEKGRGTF.

This CDR3 reads CASREVGMDEQFF. V is TRBV6-2 or TRBV6-3 and J is TRBJ2-1. Germline V lookup: CDR1 MNHEY, CDR2 SVGEGT. This CDR3 region has 13 residues.

V and J are TRBV9 and TRBJ2-1; TCRdb selects TRBD1, and the lack of DNA leaves this call unchecked. Germline V gene lookup returns CDR1 SGDLS and CDR2 YYNGEE. The CDR3 runs 16 residues. CDR3: CASSVGGQGRYNEQFF.

The genes are TRBV5-1 and TRBJ2-3; the TCRdb call, TRBD2, lacks DNA for checking. The CDR3 has 18 residues. Germline V gene sequence: CDR1 SGHRS, CDR2 YFSETQ. The chain's CDR3 is CASSLRGISGTYTDTQYF.

The V and J genes are TRBV6-1 and TRBJ2-1. The CDR3 sequence is 14 residues long. Germline CDR1 MNHNS, CDR2 SASEGT. The CDR3 loop reads CASSEQGIHNEQFF.

CDR3 protein: CASRVGSTLHNVQFF. V is TRBV5-1 and J is TRBJ2-1. The germline V gene has CDR1 SGHRS and CDR2 YFSETQ. CDR3 length equals 15 residues.

The chain couples TRBV20-1 to TRBJ1-6. This CDR3 has 14 residues. Per the germline V gene, CDR1 is DFQATT and CDR2 is SNEGSKA (reference sequence). The CDR3 sequence is CSASDRPINSPLHF.

This chain links TRBV27 with TRBJ2-7; TCRdb returns TRBD1, unconfirmable since there is no DNA. This CDR3 is built from 14 residues. Germline lookup yields CDR1 MNHEY and CDR2 SMNVEV (reference sequence). The CDR3 reads CASSLSGQGGEQYF.

The genes are TRBV20-1 and TRBJ2-7; as DNA is missing, the TRBD1 call by TCRdb cannot be tested. The V gene's germline CDR1 is DFQATT and CDR2 SNEGSKA (reference sequence). The CDR3 extends over 14 amino acids. The CDR3 loop is CSASWDRVINEQYF.

This chain connects TRBV12-3 or TRBV12-4 to TRBJ2-2; TCRdb calls TRBD1, which cannot be checked without DNA. The CDR3 has 12 residues. The CDR3 region is CASGHRVGELFF.

This chain links TRBV6-2 or TRBV6-3 with TRBJ1-5; the D gene TCRdb calls, TRBD1, cannot be checked with no DNA. The germline gives CDR1 MNHEY, CDR2 SVGEGT. The CDR3 is 18 amino acids. CDR3 amino acids: CASRNHDRGLLSNQPQHF.

This rearrangement joins TRBV7-2 to TRBJ1-1; the TCRdb call, TRBD1, lacks DNA for checking. The germline V gene has CDR1 SGHTA and CDR2 FQGNSA. The CDR3 spans 17 residues. CDR3 region: CASSPRVKWALNTEAFF.

The V gene is TRBV18, the J gene TRBJ2-1; TCRdb picks TRBD2, but there is no DNA to check that call. The CDR3 is 15 residues long. Germline lookup yields CDR1 KGHSH and CDR2 LQKENI. The CDR3 here is CASSPTTSIYNEQFF. The whole variable domain, filled in from reference TRBV18 and TRBJ2-1, reads NAGVMQNPRHLVRRRGQEARLRCSPMKGHSHVYWYRQLPEEGLKFMVYLQKENIIDESGMPKERFSAEFPKEGPSILRIQQVVRGDSAAYFCASSPTTSIYNEQFFGPGTRLTVL.

The rearrangement joins TRBV27 to TRBJ1-5; TCRdb returns TRBD1, unconfirmable since there is no DNA. Germline V CDR1 and CDR2: MNHEY, SMNVEV (reference sequence). The CDR3 is made up of 14 amino acids. The CDR3 loop is CASSHRESNQPQHF.

This chain connects TRBV28 to TRBJ2-4; TCRdb reports TRBD2, a call that lacks DNA to check it against. CDR3 size: 15 residues. In germline, CDR1 is MDHEN, CDR2 SYDVKM. The CDR3 spells CASSLAGMTKNIQYF.

The J gene is TRBJ2-2, the V gene TRBV27; TCRdb outputs TRBD1, but without DNA this stays unchecked. This CDR3 comprises 15 residues. Germline CDR1 is MNHEY and CDR2 is SMNVEV (reference sequence). The CDR3 loop is CASSLSAGYHGELFF.

The V gene is TRBV7-8, the J gene TRBJ2-7; TCRdb designates TRBD1, a call that cannot be tested without DNA. The CDR3 has 15 residues. Germline V lookup: CDR1 SGHVS, CDR2 FQNEAQ. The CDR3 spells CASSIQGAGGYEQYF.

This clonotype ranks as medium-sized in terms of frequency. This chain joins TRBV30 and TRBJ1-1; absent DNA, TCRdb's TRBD1 call cannot be checked. There are 18 residues in the CDR3. CDR1 is GTSNPN, CDR2 SVGIG, per germline (reference sequence). The CDR3 sequence is CAWSVPGFYRAANTEAFF.

CDR3 region: CASRLLAVPDTQYF. V usage is TRBV6-2 or TRBV6-3 and J usage is TRBJ2-3; TCRdb calls TRBD2, which cannot be checked without DNA. The CDR3 contains 14 residues. Germline CDR1 reads MNHEY; CDR2 reads SVGEGT.

The chain is built from TRBV6-1 and TRBJ2-5; TCRdb's D call of TRBD1 is untestable without DNA. Germline CDR1 and CDR2: MNHNS and SASEGT. The CDR3 is 13 residues long. The CDR3 here is CASSGDRGQTQYF.